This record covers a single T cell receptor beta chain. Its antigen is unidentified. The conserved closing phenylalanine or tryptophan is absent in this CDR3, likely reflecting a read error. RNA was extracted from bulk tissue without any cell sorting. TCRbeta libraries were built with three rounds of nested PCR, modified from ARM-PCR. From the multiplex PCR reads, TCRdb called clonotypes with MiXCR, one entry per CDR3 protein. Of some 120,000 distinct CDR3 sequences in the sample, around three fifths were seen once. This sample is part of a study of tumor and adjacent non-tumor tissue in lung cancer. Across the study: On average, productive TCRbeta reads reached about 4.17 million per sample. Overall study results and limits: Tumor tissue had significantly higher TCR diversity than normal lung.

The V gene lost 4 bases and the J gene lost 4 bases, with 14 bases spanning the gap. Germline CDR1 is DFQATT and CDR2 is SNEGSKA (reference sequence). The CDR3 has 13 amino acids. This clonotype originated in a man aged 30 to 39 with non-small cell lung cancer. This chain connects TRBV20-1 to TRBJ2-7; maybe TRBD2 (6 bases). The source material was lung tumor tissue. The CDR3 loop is CSANSGFAYEQYI. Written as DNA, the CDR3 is TGCAGTGCTAATAGCGGATTCGCTTACGAGCAGTACATC.